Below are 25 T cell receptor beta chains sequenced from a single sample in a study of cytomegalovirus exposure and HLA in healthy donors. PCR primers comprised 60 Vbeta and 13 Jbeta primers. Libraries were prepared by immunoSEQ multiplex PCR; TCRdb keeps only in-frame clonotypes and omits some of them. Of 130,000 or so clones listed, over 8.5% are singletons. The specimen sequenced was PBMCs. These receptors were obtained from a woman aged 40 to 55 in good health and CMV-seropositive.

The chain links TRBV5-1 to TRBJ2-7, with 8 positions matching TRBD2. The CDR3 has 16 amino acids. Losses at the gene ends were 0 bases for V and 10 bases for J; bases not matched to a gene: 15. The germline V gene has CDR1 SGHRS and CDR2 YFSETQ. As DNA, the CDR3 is TGCGCCAGCAGCTTGGCCGCCGGGACGGCCGGGACTAGTCAGTACTTC. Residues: CASSLAAGTAGTSQYF.

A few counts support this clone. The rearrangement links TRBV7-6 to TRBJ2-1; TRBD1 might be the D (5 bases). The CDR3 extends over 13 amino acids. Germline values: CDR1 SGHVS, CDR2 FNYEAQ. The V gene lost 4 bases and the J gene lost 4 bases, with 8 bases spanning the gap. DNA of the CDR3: TGTGCCAGCAGCTCATCAGGGTACAATGAGCAGTTCTTC. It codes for CASSSSGYNEQFF.

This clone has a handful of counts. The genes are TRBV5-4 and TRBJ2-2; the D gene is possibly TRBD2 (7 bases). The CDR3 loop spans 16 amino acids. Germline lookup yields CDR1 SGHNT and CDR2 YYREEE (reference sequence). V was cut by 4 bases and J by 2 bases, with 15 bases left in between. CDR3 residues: CASSAPGGPNTGELFF. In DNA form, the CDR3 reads TGTGCCAGCAGCGCGCCCGGGGGGCCAAACACCGGGGAGCTGTTTTTT.

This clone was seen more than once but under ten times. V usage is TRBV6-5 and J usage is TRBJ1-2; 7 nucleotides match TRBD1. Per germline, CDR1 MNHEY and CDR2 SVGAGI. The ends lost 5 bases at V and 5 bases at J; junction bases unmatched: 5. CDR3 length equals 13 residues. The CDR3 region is CASSPTGPYGYTF. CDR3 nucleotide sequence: TGTGCCAGCAGTCCGACAGGGCCTTATGGCTACACCTTC.

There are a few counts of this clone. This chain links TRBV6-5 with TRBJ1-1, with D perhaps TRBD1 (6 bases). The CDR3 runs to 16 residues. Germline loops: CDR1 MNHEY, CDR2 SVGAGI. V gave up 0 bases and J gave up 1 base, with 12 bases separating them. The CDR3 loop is CASSYSSGGPNTEAFF. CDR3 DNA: TGTGCCAGCAGTTACTCGTCGGGGGGGCCGAACACTGAAGCTTTCTTT.

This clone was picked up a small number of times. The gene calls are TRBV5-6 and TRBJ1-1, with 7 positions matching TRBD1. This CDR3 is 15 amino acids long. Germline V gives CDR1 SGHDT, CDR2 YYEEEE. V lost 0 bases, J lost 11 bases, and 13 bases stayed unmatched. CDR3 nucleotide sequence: TGTGCCAGCAGCTTGGCCCCTGCTCTGACAGGGACGGCTTTCTTT. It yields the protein CASSLAPALTGTAFF. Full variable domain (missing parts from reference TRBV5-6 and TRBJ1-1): DAGVTQSPTHLIKTRGQQVTLRCSPKSGHDTVSWYQQALGQGPQFIFQYYEEEERQRGNFPDRFSGHQFPNYSSELNVNALLLGDSALYLCASSLAPALTGTAFFGQGTRLTVV.

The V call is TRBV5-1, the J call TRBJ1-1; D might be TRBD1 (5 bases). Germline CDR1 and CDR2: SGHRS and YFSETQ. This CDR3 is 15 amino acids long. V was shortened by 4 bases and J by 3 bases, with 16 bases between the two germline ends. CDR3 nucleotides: TGCGCCAGCAGCCCTCTGGAGGGGTGGGACACTGAAGCTTTCTTT. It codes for CASSPLEGWDTEAFF.

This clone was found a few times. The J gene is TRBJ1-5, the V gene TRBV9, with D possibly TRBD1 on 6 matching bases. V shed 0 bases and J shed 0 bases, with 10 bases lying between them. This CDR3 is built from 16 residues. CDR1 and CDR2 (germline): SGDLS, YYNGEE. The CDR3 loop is CASSVGGHNSNQPQHF. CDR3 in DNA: TGTGCCAGCAGCGTAGGGGGACACAATAGCAATCAGCCCCAGCATTTT. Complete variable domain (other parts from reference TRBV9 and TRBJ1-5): DSGVTQTPKHLITATGQRVTLRCSPRSGDLSVYWYQQSLDQGLQFLIQYYNGEERAKGNILERFSAQQFPDLHSELNLSSLELGDSALYFCASSVGGHNSNQPQHFGDGTRLSIL.

The chain's CDR3 is CASSLRFYNSPLHF. CDR3 coding DNA: TGTGCCAGCAGTTTGAGATTCTATAATTCACCCCTCCACTTT. The chain couples TRBV28 to TRBJ1-6; no reliable D call. Deletions cut 3 bases from V and 3 bases from J, with 6 bases between. The CDR3 totals 14 residues. In germline, CDR1 is MDHEN, CDR2 SYDVKM.

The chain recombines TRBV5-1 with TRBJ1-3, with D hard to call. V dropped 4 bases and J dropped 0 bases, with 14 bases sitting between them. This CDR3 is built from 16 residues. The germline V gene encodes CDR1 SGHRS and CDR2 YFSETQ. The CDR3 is CASSAPEASSGNTIYF. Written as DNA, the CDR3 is TGCGCCAGCAGCGCACCCGAGGCGAGCTCTGGAAACACCATATATTTT.

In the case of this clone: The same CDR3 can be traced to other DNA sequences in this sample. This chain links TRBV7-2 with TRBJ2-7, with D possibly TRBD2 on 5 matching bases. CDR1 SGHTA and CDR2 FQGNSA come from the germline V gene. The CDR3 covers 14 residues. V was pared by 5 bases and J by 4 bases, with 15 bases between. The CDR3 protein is CASSPRTRSYEQYF. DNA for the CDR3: TGTGCCAGCAGCCCCCGGACTCGGAGTTACGAGCAGTACTTC.

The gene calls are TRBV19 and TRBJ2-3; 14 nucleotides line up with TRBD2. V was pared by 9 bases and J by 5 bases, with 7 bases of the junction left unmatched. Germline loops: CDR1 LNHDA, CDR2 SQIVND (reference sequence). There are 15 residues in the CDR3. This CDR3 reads CASRRTSGGIDTQYF. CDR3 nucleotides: TGTGCCAGCCGCCGGACTAGCGGGGGGATAGATACGCAGTATTTT.

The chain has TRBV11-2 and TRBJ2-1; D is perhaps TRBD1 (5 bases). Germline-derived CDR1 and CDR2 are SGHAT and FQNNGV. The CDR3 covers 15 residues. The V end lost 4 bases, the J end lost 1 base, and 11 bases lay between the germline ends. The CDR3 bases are TGTGCCAGCAGCTCCAGGGTCTCGTCCTACAATGAGCAGTTCTTC. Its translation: CASSSRVSSYNEQFF.

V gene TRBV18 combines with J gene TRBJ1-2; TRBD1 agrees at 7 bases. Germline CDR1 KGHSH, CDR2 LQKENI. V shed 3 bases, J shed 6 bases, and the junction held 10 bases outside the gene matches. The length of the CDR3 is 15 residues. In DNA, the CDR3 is TGTGCCAGCTCACCGCCGGGAGGGGGCGTCGATGGCTACACCTTC. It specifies CASSPPGGGVDGYTF.

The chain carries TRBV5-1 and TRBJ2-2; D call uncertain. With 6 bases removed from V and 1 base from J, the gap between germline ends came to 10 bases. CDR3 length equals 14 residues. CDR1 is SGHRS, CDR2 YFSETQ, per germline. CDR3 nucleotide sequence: TGCGCCAGCACCGAGAAAAAGAACACCGGGGAGCTGTTTTTT. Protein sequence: CASTEKKNTGELFF. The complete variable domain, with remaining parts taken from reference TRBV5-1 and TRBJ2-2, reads KAGVTQTPRYLIKTRGQQVTLSCSPISGHRSVSWYQQTPGQGLQFLFEYFSETQRNKGNFPGRFSGRQFSNSRSEMNVSTLELGDSALYLCASTEKKNTGELFFGEGSRLTVL.

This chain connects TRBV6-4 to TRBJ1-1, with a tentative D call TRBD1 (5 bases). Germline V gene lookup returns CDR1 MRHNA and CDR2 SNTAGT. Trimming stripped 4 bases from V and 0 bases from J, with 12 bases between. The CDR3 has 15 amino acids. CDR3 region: CASSGSTEMNTEAFF. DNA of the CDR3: TGTGCCAGCAGTGGATCGACAGAGATGAACACTGAAGCTTTCTTT.

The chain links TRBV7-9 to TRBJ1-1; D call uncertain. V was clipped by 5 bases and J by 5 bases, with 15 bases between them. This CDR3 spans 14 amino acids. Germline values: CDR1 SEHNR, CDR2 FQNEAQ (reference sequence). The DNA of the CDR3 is TGTGCCAGCAGCCCACGCCGGCAGGAAACTGAAGCTTTCTTT. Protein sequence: CASSPRRQETEAFF.

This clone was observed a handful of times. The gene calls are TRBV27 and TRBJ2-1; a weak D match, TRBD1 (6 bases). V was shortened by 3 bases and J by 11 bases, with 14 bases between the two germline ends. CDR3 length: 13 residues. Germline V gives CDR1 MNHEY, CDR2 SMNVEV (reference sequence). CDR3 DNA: TGTGCCAGCAGTTTCCCAGGACAGCAAAAGCAGTTCTTC. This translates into CASSFPGQQKQFF.

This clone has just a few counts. The CDR3 nucleotides are TGTGCCATCAGCCCTTCGGAGAATAGTGAAAAACTGTTTTTT. Residues: CAISPSENSEKLFF. The rearrangement joins TRBV10-3 to TRBJ1-4, with D unclear. CDR1 and CDR2 (germline): ENHRY, SYGVKD. The CDR3 spans 14 residues. V lost 6 bases, J lost 7 bases, and 15 bases lay in between.

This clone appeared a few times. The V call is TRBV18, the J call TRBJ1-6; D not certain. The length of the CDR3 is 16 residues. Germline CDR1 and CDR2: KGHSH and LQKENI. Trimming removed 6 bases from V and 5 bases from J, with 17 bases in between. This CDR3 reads CASSTRGLRNNSPLHF. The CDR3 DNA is TGTGCCAGCTCCACCCGCGGCTTGAGGAATAATTCACCCCTCCACTTT.

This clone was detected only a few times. The CDR3 loop is CASSLSSGRNTGELFF. Written as DNA, the CDR3 is TGTGCCAGCAGCTTATCCTCAGGGCGGAACACCGGGGAGCTGTTTTTT. V gene TRBV7-8 combines with J gene TRBJ2-2; possible D gene TRBD1, 5 bases. The V gene's germline CDR1 is SGHVS and CDR2 FQNEAQ. The CDR3 has 16 residues. The ends were cut back, 2 bases at V and 1 base at J, with 11 bases in the middle.

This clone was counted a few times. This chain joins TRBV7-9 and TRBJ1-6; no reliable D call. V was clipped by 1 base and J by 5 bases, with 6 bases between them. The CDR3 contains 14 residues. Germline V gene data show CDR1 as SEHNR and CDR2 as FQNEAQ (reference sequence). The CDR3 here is CASSLVRDNSPLHF. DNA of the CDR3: TGTGCCAGCAGCTTAGTACGGGATAATTCACCCCTCCACTTT. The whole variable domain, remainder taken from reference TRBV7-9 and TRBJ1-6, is DTGVSQNPRHKITKRGQNVTFRCDPISEHNRLYWYRQTLGQGPEFLTYFQNEAQLEKSRLLSDRFSAERPKGSFSTLEIQRTEQGDSAMYLCASSLVRDNSPLHFGNGTRLTVT.

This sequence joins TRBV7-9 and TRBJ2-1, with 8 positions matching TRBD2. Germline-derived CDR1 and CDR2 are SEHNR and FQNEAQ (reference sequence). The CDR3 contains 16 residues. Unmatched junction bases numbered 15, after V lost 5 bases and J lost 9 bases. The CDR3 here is CASSPGGAGGRREQFF. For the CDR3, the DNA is TGTGCCAGCAGCCCTGGAGGGGCGGGGGGTCGGCGTGAGCAGTTCTTC.

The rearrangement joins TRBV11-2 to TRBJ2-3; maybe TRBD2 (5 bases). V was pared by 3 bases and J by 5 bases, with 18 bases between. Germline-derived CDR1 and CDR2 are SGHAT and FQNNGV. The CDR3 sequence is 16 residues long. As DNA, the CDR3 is TGTGCCAGCAGCTTCGGCGGAGAGGGTTGGGTAGATACGCAGTATTTT. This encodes CASSFGGEGWVDTQYF. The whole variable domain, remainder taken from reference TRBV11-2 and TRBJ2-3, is EAGVAQSPRYKIIEKRQSVAFWCNPISGHATLYWYQQILGQGPKLLIQFQNNGVVDDSQLPKDRFSAERLKGVDSTLKIQPAKLEDSAVYLCASSFGGEGWVDTQYFGPGTRLTVL.

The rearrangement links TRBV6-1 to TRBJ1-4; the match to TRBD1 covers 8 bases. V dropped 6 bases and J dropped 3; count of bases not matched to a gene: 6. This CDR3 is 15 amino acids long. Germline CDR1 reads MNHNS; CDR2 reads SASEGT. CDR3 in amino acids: CASRFDRGSNEKLFF. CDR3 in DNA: TGTGCCAGCAGATTTGACAGGGGTTCTAATGAAAAACTGTTTTTT.